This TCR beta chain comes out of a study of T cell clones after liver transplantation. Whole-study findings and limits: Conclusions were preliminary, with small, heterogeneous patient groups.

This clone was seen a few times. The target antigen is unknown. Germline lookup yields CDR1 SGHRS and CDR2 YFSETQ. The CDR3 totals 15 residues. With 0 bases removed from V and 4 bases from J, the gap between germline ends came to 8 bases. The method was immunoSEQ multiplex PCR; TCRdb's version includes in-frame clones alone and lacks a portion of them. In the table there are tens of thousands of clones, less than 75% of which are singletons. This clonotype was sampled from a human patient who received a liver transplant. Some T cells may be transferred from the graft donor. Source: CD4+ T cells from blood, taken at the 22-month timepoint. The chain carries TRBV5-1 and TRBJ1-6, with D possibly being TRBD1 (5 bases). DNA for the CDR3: TGCGCCAGCAGCTTGGGTGGGGCTTATAATTCACCCCTCCACTTT. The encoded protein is CASSLGGAYNSPLHF.